This TCR beta chain was found in a study of OX40 agonist ivuxolimab in advanced cancers. Study in general: Treatment of patients was with ivuxolimab, an agonistic anti-OX40 (CD134) antibody. Prior checkpoint blockade (anti-PD-1, anti-PD-L1 or anti-CTLA-4) was permitted; around 39% had it. Whole-study results and caveats: A proportion of nonresponders additionally exhibited low normalized T-cell clonal expansion.

With regard to this clone: The antigen remains undetermined.

Only in-frame clones appear in the TCRdb table, and some are missing; sequencing was by immunoSEQ multiplex PCR. The sample lists fewer than 85,000 clones, around 89% seen once, with approximately 9.9% in the top ten. Germline assignment: CDR1 SGHRS and CDR2 YFSETQ. The trim removed 4 bases at V and 8 bases at J, leaving 8 bases unmatched. CDR3 length: 15 amino acids. Cycle 7 day 1, cycle 4 day 1, and baseline were the timepoints at which blood was sampled. The chain couples TRBV5-1 to TRBJ1-4, with TRBD1 matching over 10 bases. The material was CD4+ or CD8+ T cells sorted from blood, obtained in a trial of the OX40 agonist ivuxolimab. The sequence was collected from an adult with an advanced solid tumor such as melanoma, head and neck, liver or kidney cancer. CDR3 DNA: TGCGCCAGCAGCCAACCGGGACAGGGGCCCGAAAAACTGTTTTTT. As protein: CASSQPGQGPEKLFF.